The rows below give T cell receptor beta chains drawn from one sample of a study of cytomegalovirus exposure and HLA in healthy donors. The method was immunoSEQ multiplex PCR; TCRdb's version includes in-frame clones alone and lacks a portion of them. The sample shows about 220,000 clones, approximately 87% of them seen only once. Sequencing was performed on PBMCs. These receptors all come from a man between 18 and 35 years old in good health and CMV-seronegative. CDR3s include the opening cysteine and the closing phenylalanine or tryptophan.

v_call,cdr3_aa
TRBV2,CASLGAQGTGELFF
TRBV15,CATSRARGSGYTEAFF
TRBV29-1,CSVVSGPSTDTQYF
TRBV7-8,CASSRGQGIFYGYTF
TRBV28,CASTPRGAGYTF
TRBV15,CATSRGVTGPTEQYF
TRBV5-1,CASIELAGGTQTQYF
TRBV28,CASRPRRGPSYNEQFF
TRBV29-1,CSPGGSYEQYF
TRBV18,CASSPGHSNTGELFF
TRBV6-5,CASIRDRAGNEQFF
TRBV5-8,CASSLGQGLTYEQYF
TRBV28,CASSTRQDGYTF
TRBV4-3,CASSQGLADQQETQYF
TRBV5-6,CASSPLTSGGANTGELFF
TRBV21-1,CASSKAGRVSGYTF
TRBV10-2,CASSQGLRTDTQYF
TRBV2,CASRADRLNTEAFF
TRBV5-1,CASSATQGDTEAFF
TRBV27,CASSLGAGNTIYF
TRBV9,CASSVDGAGESNEQFF
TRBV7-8,CASSLLVGGTDTQYF
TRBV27,CASSTYGVVSEQYF
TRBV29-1,CSVEDRGREKLFF
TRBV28,CASSLAEASEQYF
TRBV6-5,CASSYGTSGYEQYF
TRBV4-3,CASSQALMSGGAYEQYF
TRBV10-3,CAIRDEGVYEQYF
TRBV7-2,CASSPYGTSNEQFF
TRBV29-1,CSAGGSGGSSYNEQFF
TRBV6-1,CASRLAASTDTQYF
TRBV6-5,CASSPRLAGGPEQYF
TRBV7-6,CASSLHGHNYEQYF
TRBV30,CAWSVRRDQETQYF
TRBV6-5,CASNRGGPYGYTF
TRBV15,CATSSVEGPTYEQYF
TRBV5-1,CASSDPTGGAETQYF
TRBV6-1,CASSESGLSGEQYF
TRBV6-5,CASSLQGHSGTGYTF
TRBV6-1,CASKERRQAYEQYF
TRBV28,CASSILPGDTQYF
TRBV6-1,CASSAQNSYEQYF
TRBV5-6,CASSPGQVNIQYF
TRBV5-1,CASSLVDTTYNEQFF
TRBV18,CASSPPSHTDTQYF